Listed below are T cell receptor beta chains from one sample, sequenced in a study of vaccination and CD4 T cells after COVID-19. TCRdb itself ran the PCR reads through MiXCR, one entry per CDR3 protein. Counted here are nearly 15,000 distinct CDR3 sequences, around 49% occurring once; the ten biggest clones make up 9% to 15%. What these receptors recognize is not known. What was sequenced was CD4+ T cells from blood, cultured in vitro. Source of these receptors: a human donor who had recovered from COVID-19. Both conserved end residues are part of each CDR3. Fields, in order: D gene, J gene, clone size, V gene, CDR3 DNA, CDR3 protein. A D gene is named only where the DNA matches it firmly. Size is omitted from some rows. Given values are once, few, many or a class for expanded clones.

TRBD2 TRBJ2-5 - TRBV5-1 TGCGCCAGCAGTAGGGGTCTAGCGGGGGTGGAGACCCAGTACTTC CASSRGLAGVETQYF
TRBD1 TRBJ1-2 - TRBV10-3 TGTGCCATCAGTGAACCCCAGGGGGGGCGGCCCAACTATGGCTACACCTTC CAISEPQGGRPNYGYTF
TRBD2 TRBJ2-4 few TRBV2 TGTGCCAGCAGTGAATGGGGGGGAGCCAAAAACATTCAGTACTTC CASSEWGGAKNIQYF
- TRBJ2-3 - TRBV7-2 TGTGCCAGCAGCTTAGACCACTACACAGATACGCAGTATTTT CASSLDHYTDTQYF
- TRBJ1-5 - TRBV9 TGTGCCAGCAGCCCCTTGGGGGGATACCAGCCCCAGCATTTT CASSPLGGYQPQHF
- TRBJ2-5 - TRBV11-3 TGTGCCAGCAGTTCTACAGGGTATGAGACCCAGTACTTC CASSSTGYETQYF
- TRBJ2-1 - TRBV2 TGTGCCAGCAGGTGGGAGGTGAATGAGCAGTTCTTC CASRWEVNEQFF
- TRBJ2-7 - TRBV20-1 TGCAGTGCCACGGCTAGTTCAACCCTTGAGCAGTACTTC CSATASSTLEQYF
- TRBJ1-2 few TRBV20-1 TGTAGTGCTGCGGCCCGGGGGTTAGCTAACTATGGCTACACCTTC CSAAARGLANYGYTF
TRBD1 TRBJ2-7 - TRBV7-2 TGTGCCAGCAGCCGAGGGGGCGCTTCCTACGAGCAGTACTTC CASSRGGASYEQYF
- TRBJ2-7 once TRBV2 TGTGCCAGCAGGACGGAAAGCGAGCAGTACTTC CASRTESEQYF
- TRBJ1-1 - TRBV5-1 TGCGCCAGCAGCACTGGGGAGCCCGAGGCCGCTTTCTTT CASSTGEPEAAFF
TRBD2 TRBJ2-1 - TRBV18 TGTGCCAGCTCACCACCTAGCGGGGGGAGAAATGAGCAGTTCTTC CASSPPSGGRNEQFF
- TRBJ1-6 few TRBV20-1 TGCAGTGCTAGAGAAGGGGACTATAATTCACCCCTCCACTTT CSAREGDYNSPLHF
- TRBJ2-3 medium-sized TRBV5-4 TGTGCCAGCAGCTCCGGACAGCTTCGTAGCACAGATACGCAGTATTTT CASSSGQLRSTDTQYF
- TRBJ2-1 - TRBV4-3 TGCGCCAGCAGCCAAGTTTCAGCCCTCAATGAGCAGTTCTTC CASSQVSALNEQFF
- TRBJ2-1 - TRBV6-5 TGTGCCAGCAGTTCAAGACTAGGCGGAGAGCAGTTCTTC CASSSRLGGEQFF
TRBD2 TRBJ2-3 - TRBV6-4 TGTGCCAGCAGTGAGACTAGCGGGGGAAGCACAGATACGCAGTATTTT CASSETSGGSTDTQYF
- TRBJ2-7 - TRBV9 TGTGCCAGCAGCGTAGGCGCTCTTGGGTCCTACGAGCAGTACTTC CASSVGALGSYEQYF
- TRBJ1-6 - TRBV7-8 TGTGCCAGCAGCAAGGGGGATTCACCCCCCCACTTT CASSKGDSPPHF
- TRBJ2-3 - TRBV20-1 TGCAGTGAGAGCGCGGGCCCCGGGGATACGCAGTATTTT CSESAGPGDTQYF
TRBD1 TRBJ2-1 few TRBV19 TGTGCCAGTAGTAGTCGGGTGAGACAGGGTGGGAAGAATGAGCAGTTCTTC CASSSRVRQGGKNEQFF
TRBD1 TRBJ2-7 - TRBV10-3 TGTGCCATCAGTTCGACAGGGAACTCCTACGAGCAGTACTTC CAISSTGNSYEQYF
- TRBJ2-7 few TRBV7-3 TGTGCCAGCAGACCTTGGGGGGGCAGGTACGAGCAGTACTTC CASRPWGGRYEQYF
TRBD1 TRBJ1-5 - TRBV7-9 TGTGCCAGCAGCTTTAGCCCGGGACAGGGGGTCCGTCAGCCCCAGCATTTT CASSFSPGQGVRQPQHF
TRBD2 TRBJ2-7 - TRBV20-1 TGCAGTGCCTCCACGGGGGGGAAAGGACACGAGCAGTACTTC CSASTGGKGHEQYF
- TRBJ1-5 few TRBV25-1 TGTGCCAGCAGTGGCGGAGGCCGAGCTCAGCCCCAGCATTTT CASSGGGRAQPQHF
TRBD1 TRBJ2-5 - TRBV7-9 TGTGCCAGCAGCCAAAGAGGGGGGACAGGGACGGCCCAGTACTTC CASSQRGGTGTAQYF
TRBD2 TRBJ2-3 - TRBV7-3 TGTGCCAGCAGCAACCCGGGGGGATCGACGCAGTATTTT CASSNPGGSTQYF
- TRBJ2-7 few TRBV19 TGTGCCAGTAGTATAGATCCAGGATACGAGCAGTACTTC CASSIDPGYEQYF
TRBD2 TRBJ2-7 - TRBV6-1 TGTGCCAGCAGTGAAGTCCCGACTAGCCTAAGGAACTTC CASSEVPTSLRNF
TRBD1 TRBJ2-7 - TRBV6-1 TGTGCCAGCAGGGACAGGGGGGCCACCTACGAGCAGTACTTC CASRDRGATYEQYF
- TRBJ1-6 - TRBV28 TGTGCCAGCAGTTTAGAGGGGCCAGTGTATAATTCACCCCTCCACTTT CASSLEGPVYNSPLHF
TRBD2 TRBJ2-7 - TRBV27 TGTGCCAGCAGTTTAACACGGTGGGAGGGCGCCATTTACGAGCAGTACTTC CASSLTRWEGAIYEQYF
- TRBJ1-1 few TRBV6-5 TGTGCCAGCAGTTACCCGGGCCATCACACTGAAGCTTTCTTT CASSYPGHHTEAFF
TRBD1 TRBJ1-4 - TRBV7-7 TGTGCTAGCAGCCCTTTAGGGACAGCCTCTGAAAAACTGTTTTTT CASSPLGTASEKLFF
- TRBJ2-1 - TRBV12-3/TRBV12-4 TGTGCCAGCAGTTTAGGGACACCCGCCTACAATGAGCAGTTCTTC CASSLGTPAYNEQFF
- TRBJ2-5 - TRBV7-2 TGTGCCAGCACGCCGACTAGTTGGTACCAAGAGACCCAGTACTTC CASTPTSWYQETQYF
- TRBJ1-2 - TRBV6-5 TGTGCCAGCAGTTACGAGGCAACGACCTATGGCTACACCTTC CASSYEATTYGYTF
TRBD2 TRBJ2-7 - TRBV10-2 TGCGCCAGCACAGCGGGGCGGAGCTCCTACGAGCAGTACTTC CASTAGRSSYEQYF
- TRBJ1-2 - TRBV6-1 TGTGCCAACACGGCCCTTTCAGGGAGGGGCTACACCTTC CANTALSGRGYTF
- TRBJ2-3 - TRBV29-1 TGCAGCGTTGCCCCGAGCACAGATACGCAGTATTTT CSVAPSTDTQYF
- TRBJ1-1 few TRBV7-9 TGTGCCAGCAGCTTGCGACTGAACACTGAAGCTTTCTTT CASSLRLNTEAFF
TRBD1 TRBJ2-7 - TRBV4-1 TGCGCCAGCAGCCAATCCCCCTTGACAGGGGGCTACGAGCAGTACTTC CASSQSPLTGGYEQYF
TRBD2 TRBJ2-5 few TRBV28 TGTGCCAGCAGTCCGGGGGGGCGATTACAAGAGACCCAGTACTTC CASSPGGRLQETQYF
- TRBJ1-2 - TRBV7-8 TGTGCCAGCAGCCGAGGGACGGGGGACTATGGCTACACCTTC CASSRGTGDYGYTF
- TRBJ1-5 few TRBV20-1 TGCAGTGCAGCCCCAGACAGCCTCTATAGCAATCAGCCCCAGCATTTT CSAAPDSLYSNQPQHF
TRBD2 TRBJ2-3 - TRBV7-9 TGTGCCAGCAGCTTAATGGGGACTAGCGGGGGCCGGGATACGCAGTATTTT CASSLMGTSGGRDTQYF
- TRBJ1-1 few TRBV28 TGTGCCAGCCTTCCCCCCGGGGACTGGAAGAACACTGAAGCTTTCTTT CASLPPGDWKNTEAFF
- TRBJ2-3 few TRBV7-9 TGTGCCAGCAGCTTGGTAGGGGGTGGAGATACGCAGTATTTT CASSLVGGGDTQYF
- TRBJ2-5 once TRBV12-3/TRBV12-4 TGTGCCAGCAGCTCACAACAAGAGACCCAGTACTTC CASSSQQETQYF
- TRBJ2-3 - TRBV7-9 TGTGCCAGCAGCCCCAACTCGGGAGATACGCAGTATTTT CASSPNSGDTQYF
TRBD1 TRBJ1-2 few TRBV7-2 TGTGCCAGCAGCTCGTCAGGGGGCGATGGCTACACCTTC CASSSSGGDGYTF
- TRBJ2-6 - TRBV6-5 TGTGCCAGCAGTTACACGGCGGGAACCTCTGGGGCCAACGTCCTGACTTTC CASSYTAGTSGANVLTF
- TRBJ2-5 - TRBV5-6 TGTGCCAGCAGCTCGGAGGGACAGAAACAAGAGACCCAGTACTTC CASSSEGQKQETQYF
TRBD2 TRBJ2-3 - TRBV10-2 TGCGCCAGCAGTGAGCGGGGGGTATTCACAGATACGCAGTATTTT CASSERGVFTDTQYF
TRBD2 TRBJ2-7 - TRBV20-1 TGCAGTGCTAGGGATTGGAATAGCGGGAGCTCCTACGAGCAGTACTTC CSARDWNSGSSYEQYF
TRBD2 TRBJ2-2 - TRBV28 TGTGCCAGCAGGGGTCTGGCGGGAGGCTACACCGGGGAGCTGTTTTTT CASRGLAGGYTGELFF
- TRBJ2-5 - TRBV5-1 TGCGCCAGCAGCTTGAGGGGTAGGGAGACCCAGTACTTC CASSLRGRETQYF